The rows below give T cell receptor beta chains drawn from one sample of a study of CD8 T cells in Susac syndrome. TCRdb re-derived calls from the immunoSEQ multiplex PCR reads in MiXCR, one entry per CDR3 protein. The data show some 110,000 distinct CDR3 sequences, approximately 94% seen once. Specimen: CD8+ T cells from PBMCs. All receptors come from a human donor with Susac syndrome. CDR3s include the opening cysteine and the closing phenylalanine or tryptophan. A D gene is named only where the DNA matches it firmly. Clone sizes are given selectively: once, few, many, or a class where the clone is expanded.

j_call | clone_size | v_call | d_call | cdr3_nt | cdr3_aa
TRBJ2-1 | . | TRBV29-1 | . | TGCAGCGTCCCCCGGACTCAAACCCCTCATGAGCAGTTCTTC | CSVPRTQTPHEQFF
TRBJ2-5 | . | TRBV20-1 | . | TGCAGTGCCATCCCGGGACTCCGGATCCCGGAGACCCAGTACTTC | CSAIPGLRIPETQYF
TRBJ2-2 | . | TRBV29-1 | . | TGCAGCGCCGCTTCGGGGTTGACAGCGAACACCGGGGAGCTGTTTTTT | CSAASGLTANTGELFF
TRBJ2-1 | few | TRBV27 | . | TGTGCCAGCAGTTTAGGAGGGAGTGAGCAGTTCTTC | CASSLGGSEQFF
TRBJ2-5 | . | TRBV2 | . | TGTGCCAGCAGTGGTGGGGACCGGGAGACCCAGTACTTC | CASSGGDRETQYF
TRBJ2-2 | . | TRBV7-3 | . | TGTGCCAGCAGCCCTTCCAACACGAACGGGGAGCTGTTTTTT | CASSPSNTNGELFF
TRBJ2-7 | . | TRBV29-1 | . | TGCAGCGTAAGAGACTGGGGGTACGAGCAGTACTTC | CSVRDWGYEQYF
TRBJ1-5 | . | TRBV19 | TRBD1 | TGTGCCAGCAAGACAGGGGGTCAGCCCCAGCATTTT | CASKTGGQPQHF
TRBJ2-6 | . | TRBV3-1 | . | TGTGCCAGCAGCCAGGGGAGAGGAAGGGGACCTGCTGGGGCCAACGTCCTGACTTTC | CASSQGRGRGPAGANVLTF
TRBJ1-1 | . | TRBV5-4 | TRBD1 | TGTGCCAGCAGCAACCTGGACAGGGCCCCTGAAGCTTTCTTT | CASSNLDRAPEAFF
TRBJ1-1 | . | TRBV2 | . | TGTGCCAGCAGTGGCTCCATGAACACTGAAGCTTTCTTT | CASSGSMNTEAFF
TRBJ2-2 | . | TRBV7-9 | . | TGTGCCAGCAGCAAACCCACCGGGGAGCTGTTTTTT | CASSKPTGELFF
TRBJ1-5 | once | TRBV4-1 | . | TGCGCCAGCAGTTGGACAGCGGATAGCAATCAGCCCCAGCATTTT | CASSWTADSNQPQHF
TRBJ2-5 | . | TRBV6-6 | . | TGTGCCAGCAGTTACCACGGACAGCAAGAGACCCAGTACTTC | CASSYHGQQETQYF
TRBJ2-5 | few | TRBV7-9 | . | TGTGCCAGCAGCTTAGATGGGGGGATCCAAGAGACCCAGTACTTC | CASSLDGGIQETQYF
TRBJ1-2 | . | TRBV13 | TRBD1 | TGTGCCAGCAGCCCCCGGGGGGACAGGTGGTATGGCTACACCTTC | CASSPRGDRWYGYTF
TRBJ1-2 | . | TRBV6-1 | . | TGTGCCAGCATTGGGACGGACTTCTACACCTTC | CASIGTDFYTF
TRBJ2-1 | . | TRBV7-9 | . | TGTGCCAGCACCCAGGGGACGTATGAGCAGTTCTTC | CASTQGTYEQFF
TRBJ2-7 | . | TRBV9 | TRBD1 | TGTGCCAGCAGCCCCACATCCGGGACAGGGGTGGTCGAGCAGTACTTC | CASSPTSGTGVVEQYF
TRBJ2-1 | . | TRBV29-1 | . | TGCAGCGTTTCCCCCAGCAGCAATGAGCAGTTCTTC | CSVSPSSNEQFF
TRBJ2-7 | . | TRBV6-1 | . | TGTGCCAGCAGACGGGACGTGTCCTACGAGCAGTACTTC | CASRRDVSYEQYF
TRBJ2-5 | . | TRBV19 | . | TGTGCCAGTAGTCTGGCTAGAGCTCAAGAGACCCAGTACTTC | CASSLARAQETQYF
TRBJ2-7 | . | TRBV7-9 | TRBD1 | TGTGCCAGCAGTTACCCGGGACAGGGCCTCTACGAGCAGTACTTC | CASSYPGQGLYEQYF
TRBJ1-2 | . | TRBV7-9 | TRBD1 | TGTGCCAGCAGCCCCGGGACAGGGAAAGGCTACACCTTC | CASSPGTGKGYTF
TRBJ2-5 | . | TRBV3-1 | TRBD2 | TGTGCCAGCAGCCTTAAGCGGGGGTCGTACCAAGAGACCCAGTACTTC | CASSLKRGSYQETQYF
TRBJ1-1 | . | TRBV5-1 | TRBD1 | TGCGCCAGCAGCTTGAGTACCCAGGGGGCGGACACTGAAGCTTTCTTT | CASSLSTQGADTEAFF
TRBJ2-7 | few | TRBV14 | . | TGTGCCAGCAGTCCCCGTATGGACTACGAGCAGTACTTC | CASSPRMDYEQYF
TRBJ2-1 | . | TRBV11-3 | TRBD2 | TGTGCCAGCAGCTTTAGCGGGGGCTACAATGAGCAGTTCTTC | CASSFSGGYNEQFF
TRBJ1-2 | once | TRBV2 | . | TGTGCCAGCAGTGACGTCAACTATGGCTACACCTTC | CASSDVNYGYTF
TRBJ2-7 | . | TRBV9 | . | TGTGCCAGCAGCCCCTATGAGGGTGACTACGAGCAGTACTTC | CASSPYEGDYEQYF
TRBJ2-7 | once | TRBV10-3 | . | TGTGCCATCAGTGATGGCAGCTCCTACGAGCAGTACTTC | CAISDGSSYEQYF
TRBJ1-2 | few | TRBV7-8 | TRBD1 | TGTGCCAGCAGCTTAGCAGAATGGGACAGCATTTATGGCTACACCTTC | CASSLAEWDSIYGYTF
TRBJ2-7 | . | TRBV12-3/TRBV12-4 | . | TGTGCCAGCAGTTTGATTTTCGACGAGCAGTACTTC | CASSLIFDEQYF
TRBJ1-1 | . | TRBV19 | . | TGTGCCAGTAGCTTCGGGACGGGGAACACTGAAGCTTTCTTT | CASSFGTGNTEAFF
TRBJ1-1 | . | TRBV4-1 | . | TGCGCCAGCAGCCAACTAAACACTGAAGCTTTCTTT | CASSQLNTEAFF
TRBJ2-7 | . | TRBV6-6 | TRBD2 | TGTGCCAGCAGTACGCCGGGGGGGCCCTACGAGCAGTACTTC | CASSTPGGPYEQYF
TRBJ2-5 | . | TRBV5-1 | . | TGCGCCAGCAGCTTGGCCCACCAAGAGACCCAGTACTTC | CASSLAHQETQYF
TRBJ1-1 | . | TRBV7-7 | TRBD1 | TGTGCCAGCAGCTTAGGACAGGGGAGTGAAGCTTTCTTT | CASSLGQGSEAFF
TRBJ1-2 | . | TRBV2 | . | TGTGCCAGCAGTGAATCGGCAGGGAACTATGGCTACACCTTC | CASSESAGNYGYTF
TRBJ2-2 | . | TRBV9 | . | TGTGCCAGCAGCGTAGATCGGTCCGCCGGGGAGCTGTTTTTT | CASSVDRSAGELFF
TRBJ2-6 | . | TRBV6-5 | . | TGTGCCAGCAGTTCCGACACCGCTGGGGCCAACGTCCTGACTTTC | CASSSDTAGANVLTF
TRBJ1-2 | . | TRBV27 | . | TGTGCCACCGGGGGGACGGGCTATGGCTACACCTTC | CATGGTGYGYTF
TRBJ2-3 | . | TRBV5-4 | TRBD2 | TGTGCCAGCGCCCCGACTAGCGGGGGACCAGATACGCAGTATTTT | CASAPTSGGPDTQYF
TRBJ2-7 | . | TRBV7-9 | TRBD2 | TGTGCCAGCAGCTTTGAGCGGGGGATAACCTACGAGCAGTACTTC | CASSFERGITYEQYF
TRBJ2-5 | . | TRBV15 | . | TGTGCCACCAGCGAACAGGTGGGCCAAGAGACCCAGTACTTC | CATSEQVGQETQYF
TRBJ2-2 | . | TRBV12-2 | . | TGTGCAAGTCGCTTCACCGGGACACTGGCCGGGGAGCTGTTTTTT | CASRFTGTLAGELFF
TRBJ2-5 | . | TRBV7-9 | . | TGTGCCAGCAGCTTAGGGACCCCCTACGAGACCCAGTACTTC | CASSLGTPYETQYF
TRBJ1-1 | . | TRBV6-2/TRBV6-3 | . | TGTGCCAGCAGTTACTCGATGGGACAGAACACTGAAGCTTTCTTT | CASSYSMGQNTEAFF
TRBJ1-1 | . | TRBV20-1 | TRBD1 | TGCAGTGCTAGAGACCTCGCGGTTGGGACAGGGGGGAGCACTGAAGCTTTCTTT | CSARDLAVGTGGSTEAFF
TRBJ2-2 | . | TRBV9 | . | TGTGCCAGCAGCGAGGGGGCGGGGAAGTCCGGGGAGCTGTTTTTT | CASSEGAGKSGELFF